Listed below are T cell receptor beta chains from one sample, sequenced in a study of blood T cells in healthy people across ages. TCRdb re-analysed the 5' RACE reads in MiXCR, keeping a single row per CDR3 protein. The repertoire consists of 1 million to 1.2 million distinct CDR3 sequences, with 35% to 40% occurring once and the leading ten covering around 13%. The specimen was blood. Receptors originate from a man aged 18 to 29 in good health. CDR3s include the opening cysteine and the closing phenylalanine or tryptophan. The D gene is left open where the match is weak. The size field is filled for only some rows; it gives once, few, many or a size class.

clone_size	v_call	j_call	d_call	cdr3_aa	cdr3_nt
many	TRBV29-1	TRBJ2-1	TRBD2	CSVATSGDNEQFF	TGCAGCGTTGCTACTAGCGGGGACAATGAGCAGTTCTTC
few	TRBV27	TRBJ2-3	TRBD2	CASSPTGRGVTQYF	TGTGCCAGCAGCCCGACTGGGAGGGGCGTGACGCAGTATTTT
-	TRBV6-5	TRBJ1-1	-	CASSRFGTEAFF	TGTGCCAGCAGCAGGTTCGGCACTGAAGCTTTCTTT
few	TRBV19	TRBJ2-1	TRBD1	CASSPGDRGSYNEQFF	TGTGCCAGTAGTCCGGGGGACAGGGGCTCCTACAATGAGCAGTTCTTC
-	TRBV7-2	TRBJ2-1	-	CASSSTEVEQFF	TGTGCCAGCAGCTCCACAGAGGTTGAGCAGTTCTTC
-	TRBV12-3/TRBV12-4	TRBJ1-1	-	CASRRQRRRSFF	TGTGCCAGCAGACGACAGAGAAGGCGATCTTTCTTT
-	TRBV6-6	TRBJ1-5	-	CASNELLSNQPQHF	TGTGCCAGCAACGAGCTCCTCAGCAATCAGCCCCAGCATTTT
-	TRBV29-1	TRBJ1-5	-	CSVEEGSNQPQHF	TGCAGCGTTGAAGAAGGTAGCAATCAGCCCCAGCATTTT
-	TRBV9	TRBJ2-7	TRBD1	CASSVRPGTGVYEQYF	TGTGCCAGCAGCGTCCGACCCGGGACAGGGGTTTACGAGCAGTACTTC
few	TRBV9	TRBJ1-2	TRBD1	CASSAGTDWGYTF	TGTGCCAGCAGCGCGGGGACAGATTGGGGCTACACCTTC